A single sample gave rise to the 9 T cell receptor beta chains below, sequenced in a study of blood T cells in healthy people across ages. Then a second PCR, running roughly 7 to 11 cycles, was carried out with a sample-barcoded 5' primer and a J-beta primer mix. From the 5' RACE reads, TCRdb called clonotypes with MiXCR, one entry per CDR3 protein. The table records around 700,000 distinct CDR3 sequences, around 25% of them present only once. This sample also appeared in a second study, on T cells of mothers and their children.

The sequenced sample was blood. These receptors were taken from a boy under 18 in good health.

V usage is TRBV7-9 and J usage is TRBJ2-1; tentatively, D is TRBD2 (5 bases). Near its end, the DNA agrees better with TRBJ2-7, so the J call may be wrong. The CDR3 runs 16 residues. Per the germline V gene, CDR1 is SEHNR and CDR2 is FQNEAQ (reference sequence). CDR3 sequence reads: CASSLARGLLLYEQYF. The CDR3, as DNA: TGTGCCAGCAGCTTAGCCAGAGGACTGCTACTCTACGAGCAGTACTTC.

The rearrangement joins TRBV28 to TRBJ2-1, with 8 bases matching TRBD1. Germline lookup yields CDR1 MDHEN and CDR2 SYDVKM. This CDR3 region has 13 residues. V lost 10 bases to trimming and J lost 5 bases; unmatched junction nucleotides: 7. For the CDR3, the DNA is TGTGCCATCCGCCCGACAGGGGACAATGAGCAGTTCTTC. As protein: CAIRPTGDNEQFF.

The J gene is TRBJ2-5, the V gene TRBV11-2; 14 bases fit TRBD2. The DNA end is a closer match to TRBJ2-7, so the J assignment may be wrong. Germline lookup yields CDR1 SGHAT and CDR2 FQNNGV. There are 17 residues in the CDR3. The CDR3 loop is CASSSPPGLAGVYEQYF. The DNA of the CDR3 is TGTGCCAGCAGCTCGCCCCCGGGACTAGCGGGGGTTTACGAGCAGTACTTC.

This chain connects TRBV4-1 to TRBJ2-7; tentatively, D is TRBD1 (5 bases). CDR1 MGHRA and CDR2 YSYEKL come from the germline V gene. The CDR3 has 15 amino acids. V was pared by 0 bases and J by 5 bases, with 14 bases between. DNA for the CDR3: TGCGCCAGCAGCCAAGATCGGGCAGGGTTGGACGAGCAGTACTTC. As protein: CASSQDRAGLDEQYF.

This clonotype was seen more than once but under ten times. The chain has TRBV20-1 and TRBJ1-1, with D possibly being TRBD1 (5 bases). CDR3 length equals 13 residues. V dropped 4 bases and J dropped 1 base, with 10 bases sitting between them. In germline, CDR1 is DFQATT, CDR2 SNEGSKA (reference sequence). The CDR3 protein is CSAIPGGNTEAFF. CDR3 bases: TGCAGTGCTATTCCCGGGGGGAACACTGAAGCTTTCTTT.

V gene TRBV7-6 combines with J gene TRBJ2-3; the D gene could be TRBD1 or TRBD2 (6 bases each). Trimming stripped 5 bases from V and 7 bases from J, with 13 bases between. The germline V gene encodes CDR1 SGHVS and CDR2 FNYEAQ. The CDR3 extends over 13 amino acids. CDR3 DNA sequence: TGTGCCAGCAGCGATGGGGGGCTAAATACGCAGTATTTT. This sequence encodes CASSDGGLNTQYF.

V usage is TRBV2 and J usage is TRBJ1-2, with D possibly TRBD1 on 6 matching bases. Germline CDR1 and CDR2: SNHLY and FYNNEI. Trimming left V 6 bases short and J 7 bases short, with 15 bases between. The CDR3 is 13 amino acids. CDR3 in DNA: TGTGCCAGCAGGACACAGGGAGGTGGTGGCTACACCTTC. It translates to CASRTQGGGGYTF. The complete variable domain, with remaining parts taken from reference TRBV2 and TRBJ1-2, reads EPEVTQTPSHQVTQMGQEVILRCVPISNHLYFYWYRQILGQKVEFLVSFYNNEISEKSEIFDDQFSVERPDGSNFTLKIRSTKLEDSAMYFCASRTQGGGGYTFGSGTRLTVV.

This chain connects TRBV28 to TRBJ2-3, with TRBD1 matching over 7 bases. The CDR3 is made up of 16 amino acids. The ends lost 2 bases at V and 3 bases at J; junction bases unmatched: 8. Germline-derived CDR1 and CDR2 are MDHEN and SYDVKM. The CDR3 here is CASSLPTGISTDTQYF. As DNA, the CDR3 is TGTGCCAGCAGTTTACCGACAGGGATAAGTACAGATACGCAGTATTTT.

The chain couples TRBV2 to TRBJ1-2; the D gene is possibly TRBD1 (6 bases). From germline, CDR1 is SNHLY and CDR2 FYNNEI. There are 18 residues in the CDR3. Trimming stripped 2 bases from V and 0 bases from J, with 19 bases between. CDR3 DNA: TGTGCCAGCAGTGAACAGTTCGGGGGCCGGGGATCTAACTATGGCTACACCTTC. Its translation is CASSEQFGGRGSNYGYTF.